These T cell receptor beta chains were read from a single sample in a study of human T cells and chemical hapten exposure. TCRdb called the RACE reads again in MiXCR, with one record for every CDR3 protein. The data contain roughly 200,000 distinct CDR3 sequences, 20% to 25% of them singletons. Sequences were derived from whole blood, sampled in connection with sensitization to the hapten diphenylcyclopropenone (DPC). The source is a woman in her forties or fifties with alopecia areata. Some clones in this sample may be carry-over from other donors' samples. Each CDR3 is given with its conserved first and last residue. The D gene is left open where the match is weak. Clone size is given for some rows only: seen once, a few or many times, or a class if the clone is expanded.

V gene: TRBV27
CDR3 length: 13
clone size: NA
D gene: NA
J gene: TRBJ2-1
CDR3 protein: CASSQWLAYEQFF
CDR3 DNA: TGTGCCAGCAGCCAATGGTTGGCTTATGAGCAGTTCTTC

V gene: TRBV9
CDR3 length: 17
clone size: many
D gene: TRBD2
J gene: TRBJ2-3
CDR3 protein: CASSLSGAGGGTDTQYF
CDR3 DNA: TGTGCCAGCAGCTTATCCGGAGCGGGAGGAGGCACAGATACGCAGTATTTT

V gene: TRBV6-5
CDR3 length: 12
clone size: few
D gene: NA
J gene: TRBJ2-7
CDR3 protein: CASTSAYGRQYF
CDR3 DNA: TGTGCCAGCACCTCCGCGTACGGGCGGCAGTACTTC

V gene: TRBV20-1
CDR3 length: 14
clone size: NA
D gene: NA
J gene: TRBJ1-2
CDR3 protein: CSVPLQRGSDGYTF
CDR3 DNA: TGCAGTGTTCCCCTCCAAAGGGGGAGTGATGGCTACACCTTC

V gene: TRBV9
CDR3 length: 14
clone size: NA
D gene: NA
J gene: TRBJ1-4
CDR3 protein: CASSVGPRAEKLFF
CDR3 DNA: TGTGCCAGCAGCGTAGGCCCAAGAGCTGAAAAACTGTTTTTT

V gene: TRBV4-2
CDR3 length: 15
clone size: NA
D gene: NA
J gene: TRBJ2-3
CDR3 protein: CASSQEPTVLDTQYF
CDR3 DNA: TGTGCCAGCAGCCAAGAACCCACAGTTCTGGATACGCAGTATTTT

V gene: TRBV7-8
CDR3 length: 14
clone size: NA
D gene: NA
J gene: TRBJ2-7
CDR3 protein: CASSLDPERGEQYF
CDR3 DNA: TGTGCCAGCAGCTTAGATCCGGAAAGGGGCGAGCAGTACTTC

V gene: TRBV20-1
CDR3 length: 15
clone size: NA
D gene: TRBD1
J gene: TRBJ2-5
CDR3 protein: CSAGPRDRGTETQYF
CDR3 DNA: TGCAGTGCTGGGCCCCGGGACAGGGGTACGGAGACCCAGTACTTC

V gene: TRBV6-1
CDR3 length: 14
clone size: NA
D gene: NA
J gene: TRBJ2-7
CDR3 protein: CASSAEWVAREQYF
CDR3 DNA: TGTGCCAGCAGTGCCGAGTGGGTAGCGCGGGAGCAGTACTTC

V gene: TRBV20-1
CDR3 length: 16
clone size: NA
D gene: TRBD1
J gene: TRBJ1-1
CDR3 protein: CSARDETGRKNTEAFF
CDR3 DNA: TGCAGTGCTAGAGATGAGACAGGGAGAAAGAACACTGAAGCTTTCTTT

V gene: TRBV29-1
CDR3 length: 11
clone size: NA
D gene: NA
J gene: TRBJ1-3
CDR3 protein: CSAYEGNTIYF
CDR3 DNA: TGCAGCGCCTATGAGGGAAACACCATATATTTT

V gene: TRBV30
CDR3 length: 14
clone size: many
D gene: NA
J gene: TRBJ2-1
CDR3 protein: CAWDFNEASNEQFF
CDR3 DNA: TGTGCCTGGGATTTTAATGAGGCTAGCAATGAGCAGTTCTTC

V gene: TRBV5-1
CDR3 length: 17
clone size: few
D gene: TRBD1
J gene: TRBJ2-5
CDR3 protein: CASSLEGAHDGRETQYF
CDR3 DNA: TGCGCCAGCAGCTTGGAGGGGGCCCATGATGGAAGGGAGACCCAGTACTTC

V gene: TRBV28
CDR3 length: 12
clone size: few
D gene: NA
J gene: TRBJ1-1
CDR3 protein: CASSLDPRRTFF
CDR3 DNA: TGTGCCAGCAGTCTTGACCCGAGGAGAACTTTCTTT

V gene: TRBV11-2
CDR3 length: 18
clone size: NA
D gene: NA
J gene: TRBJ2-1
CDR3 protein: CASSLAGPRRTDYNEQFF
CDR3 DNA: TGTGCCAGCAGCTTAGCTGGACCCCGTAGGACGGATTACAATGAGCAGTTCTTC

V gene: TRBV29-1
CDR3 length: 14
clone size: once
D gene: TRBD1
J gene: TRBJ1-4
CDR3 protein: CSVETGGGNEKLFF
CDR3 DNA: TGCAGCGTGGAAACAGGGGGCGGGAATGAAAAACTGTTTTTT

V gene: TRBV27
CDR3 length: 14
clone size: NA
D gene: NA
J gene: TRBJ2-3
CDR3 protein: CASSIRQSTDTQYF
CDR3 DNA: TGTGCCAGCAGCATCAGGCAAAGCACAGATACGCAGTATTTT

V gene: TRBV4-1
CDR3 length: 12
clone size: few
D gene: NA
J gene: TRBJ1-2
CDR3 protein: CASSQANYGYTF
CDR3 DNA: TGCGCCAGCAGTCAAGCGAACTATGGCTACACCTTC

V gene: TRBV5-1
CDR3 length: 13
clone size: NA
D gene: NA
J gene: TRBJ2-3
CDR3 protein: CASSWSDTDTQYF
CDR3 DNA: TGCGCCAGCAGCTGGTCGGACACAGATACGCAGTATTTT

V gene: TRBV5-5
CDR3 length: 15
clone size: many
D gene: NA
J gene: TRBJ2-5
CDR3 protein: CASSLEGRRQETQYF
CDR3 DNA: TGTGCCAGCAGCTTGGAGGGCCGGCGACAAGAGACCCAGTACTTC

V gene: TRBV12-3/TRBV12-4
CDR3 length: 15
clone size: NA
D gene: NA
J gene: TRBJ2-1
CDR3 protein: CASSSASSVYNEQFF
CDR3 DNA: TGTGCCAGCAGTTCCGCGTCTAGCGTATACAATGAGCAGTTCTTC

V gene: TRBV29-1
CDR3 length: 15
clone size: few
D gene: TRBD2
J gene: TRBJ2-1
CDR3 protein: CSVDSGRQLNNEQFF
CDR3 DNA: TGCAGCGTTGATAGCGGGAGGCAACTTAACAATGAGCAGTTCTTC

V gene: TRBV2
CDR3 length: 13
clone size: few
D gene: NA
J gene: TRBJ2-1
CDR3 protein: CASSEVWGSEQFF
CDR3 DNA: TGTGCCAGCAGTGAGGTGTGGGGTAGTGAGCAGTTCTTC

V gene: TRBV21-1
CDR3 length: 12
clone size: NA
D gene: NA
J gene: TRBJ2-7
CDR3 protein: CASPLGPDEQYF
CDR3 DNA: TGTGCCAGCCCCTTGGGACCTGACGAGCAGTACTTC

V gene: TRBV10-3
CDR3 length: 13
clone size: NA
D gene: NA
J gene: TRBJ2-3
CDR3 protein: CAISDRTEDTQYF
CDR3 DNA: TGTGCCATCAGTGATAGGACTGAGGATACGCAGTATTTT